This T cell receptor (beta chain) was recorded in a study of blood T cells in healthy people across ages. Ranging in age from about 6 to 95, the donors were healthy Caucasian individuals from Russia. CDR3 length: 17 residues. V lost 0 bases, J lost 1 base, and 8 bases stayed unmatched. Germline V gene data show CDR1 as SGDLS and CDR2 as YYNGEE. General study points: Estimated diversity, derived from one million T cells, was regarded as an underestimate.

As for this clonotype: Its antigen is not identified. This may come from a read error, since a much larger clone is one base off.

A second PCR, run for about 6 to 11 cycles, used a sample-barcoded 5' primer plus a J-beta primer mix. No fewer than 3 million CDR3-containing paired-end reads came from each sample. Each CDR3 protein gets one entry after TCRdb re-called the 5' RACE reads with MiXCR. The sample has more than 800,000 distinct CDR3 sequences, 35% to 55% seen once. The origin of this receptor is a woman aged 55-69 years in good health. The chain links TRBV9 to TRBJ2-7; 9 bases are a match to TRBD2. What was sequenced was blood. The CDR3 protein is CASSVGDSGGMSYEQYF. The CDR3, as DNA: TGTGCCAGCAGCGTAGGGGATAGCGGGGGCATGTCCTACGAGCAGTACTTC.